Below, 9 T cell receptor beta chains from the same sample are listed, as sequenced in a study of CD8 T cells in ankylosing spondylitis (dated by TCRdb to the late 2010s). Library method: 5' RACE. These reads were obtained on an Illumina HiSeq 2500. The public sequencing data were trimmed at Q25 with fastp and processed into clonotypes with MiXCR by TCRdb, which kept only in-frame beta chains. Under each unique CDR3 protein, matching rows form one entry showing the most common genes and DNA. This sample gives roughly 240,000 distinct CDR3 sequences in total; roughly 32% of them show up just once. The top ten clones comprise around 4.2% of the sample. Specimen: blood, either unsorted or a sorted T cell fraction (not recorded which). The receptors were sampled from a male donor with ankylosing spondylitis or in good health (not recorded which).

V usage is TRBV10-3 and J usage is TRBJ2-5; the D is unclear. The CDR3 is 18 residues long. The ends were cut back, 0 bases at V and 0 bases at J, with 17 bases in the middle. Germline V gene sequence: CDR1 ENHRY, CDR2 SYGVKD. The chain's CDR3 is CAISESKRRVGHQETQYF. The CDR3 nucleotides read TGTGCCATCAGTGAGTCTAAACGTAGAGTTGGTCACCAAGAGACCCAGTACTTC.

V gene TRBV25-1 combines with J gene TRBJ2-3; D not certain. V gave up 2 bases and J gave up 8 bases, with 11 bases separating them. The CDR3 totals 13 residues. Germline loops: CDR1 MGHDK, CDR2 SYGVNS. The CDR3 DNA sequence: TGTGCCAGCAGTGAAATGGAACCCCCTACGCAGTATTTT. This codes for CASSEMEPPTQYF.

This clonotype was found a few times. The J gene is TRBJ1-2, the V gene TRBV5-1, with 9 bases matching TRBD1. The CDR3 loop spans 14 amino acids. Germline CDR1 SGHRS, CDR2 YFSETQ. V lost 1 base and J lost 6; bases outside the gene matches: 4. The DNA for the CDR3 is TGCGCCAGCAGCTTGACAGGGGGCGTTCATGGCTACACCTTC. It codes for CASSLTGGVHGYTF.

There are a few counts of this clonotype. The rearrangement links TRBV29-1 to TRBJ1-1; D not resolved. This CDR3 region has 12 residues. CDR1 and CDR2 from the germline V gene are SQVTM and ANQGSEA. V was cut by 7 bases and J by 1 base, with 10 bases left in between. CDR3 residues: CSASGQNTEAFF. The CDR3, as DNA: TGCAGCGCTTCCGGGCAGAACACTGAAGCTTTCTTT.

This clonotype has more than one count but fewer than ten. The rearrangement links TRBV29-1 to TRBJ2-3; TRBD2 agrees at 9 bases. The junction had 3 bases not matched to a gene; V was cut back by 3 bases and J by 2 bases. The CDR3 is 14 residues long. Germline CDR1 SQVTM, CDR2 ANQGSEA. CDR3 in DNA: TGCAGCGTTGATAGCGGGGGCCCCACAGATACGCAGTATTTT. It encodes CSVDSGGPTDTQYF.

A single count supports this clonotype. V is TRBV9 and J is TRBJ1-6; the D gene is possibly TRBD1 (5 bases). The V gene lost 3 bases and the J gene lost 6 bases, with 10 bases spanning the gap. The CDR3 has 14 amino acids. The germline CDR1 and CDR2 sequences are SGDLS and YYNGEE. The CDR3 DNA sequence: TGTGCCAGCAGCGCGGGGGACCTTAATTCACCCCTCCACTTT. Translated, it gives CASSAGDLNSPLHF.

CDR3 protein: CASSQDRAGVMGKLFF. The CDR3 DNA follows: TGCGCCAGCAGCCAAGACCGGGCAGGGGTCATGGGGAAACTGTTTTTT. The chain has TRBV4-1 and TRBJ1-4, with D perhaps matching TRBD1 (6 bases). This CDR3 has 16 amino acids. CDR1 is MGHRA, CDR2 YSYEKL, per germline. Trimming pared 0 bases from V and 11 bases from J, leaving 19 bases between.

This clonotype was seen only a few times. The chain combines TRBV12-3 or TRBV12-4 with TRBJ2-3; D is unresolved. There are 15 residues in the CDR3. The V end was cut by 5 bases, the J end by 5 bases, with 17 bases between. The CDR3 protein is CASSVLGPAGDTQYF. As DNA, the CDR3 is TGTGCCAGCAGTGTGCTAGGACCTGCCGGAGATACGCAGTATTTT.

This chain joins TRBV7-2 and TRBJ2-3; D not resolved. This CDR3 comprises 14 residues. V lost 5 bases to trimming and J lost 0 bases, with 9 bases between them. CDR1 is SGHTA, CDR2 FQGNSA, per germline. DNA of the CDR3: TGTGCCAGCAGCCTTAGGGCCAGCACAGATACGCAGTATTTT. The encoded protein is CASSLRASTDTQYF.